In its sample, the clone carrying this T cell receptor (beta chain) was seen a few times. Its specificity is not known. The ends were cut back, 4 bases at V and 4 bases at J, with 11 bases in the middle. CDR1 and CDR2 (germline): MNHNS, SASEGT. CDR3 length: 13 amino acids. Template switching (which added a universal primer site) was used, and cDNA carried unique molecular identifiers. MiXCR was run by TCRdb on the 5' RACE reads, yielding one entry per CDR3 protein. The table includes hundreds of thousands of distinct CDR3 sequences, roughly 18% detected once. The data were taken from a study of identical twins. Study conclusions and caveats: There was more out-of-frame TCR alpha sharing in monozygotic twins than models estimated.

This sample also appeared in a second study, on T cells expressing NK-cell markers. That work contributes: The share of CD8+ T cells held by dominant NKG2C+ clonotypes was about 1.0-7.5% in roughly 6 donors. These same clonotypes (in a few donors) also led the CD3+CD56-NKG2C+ fraction.

This sequence originates from a woman under 30 in good health. The chain links TRBV6-1 to TRBJ2-7; D is undetermined. The specimen sequenced was PBMCs. CDR3 bases: TGTGCCAGCAGTGCGCCGACCGATTACGAGCAGTACTTC. It translates to CASSAPTDYEQYF.